The 19 T cell receptor beta chains in this list originate from one sample, sequenced in a study of blood T cell repertoires in COVID-19. Assay used: immunoSEQ multiplex PCR; TCRdb lists only in-frame clones, some missing. The sample has about 170,000 clones; 85% are singletons. The sample was peripheral blood. All receptors come from an elderly woman with COVID-19, enrolled during active disease.

This chain connects TRBV5-4 to TRBJ2-7, with a weak D call TRBD2 (6 bases). V was cut by 0 bases and J by 2 bases, with 9 bases left in between. The CDR3 loop spans 14 amino acids. Germline values: CDR1 SGHNT, CDR2 YYREEE (reference sequence). In nucleotides, the CDR3 is TGTGCCAGCAGCTTGGACGGGGGTCCCTACGAGCAGTACTTC. Its translation is CASSLDGGPYEQYF.

The chain recombines TRBV5-4 with TRBJ2-3; 8 bases are a match to TRBD1. The junction had 5 bases not matched to a gene; V was cut back by 3 bases and J by 5 bases. The CDR3 is 14 amino acids. Germline CDR1 SGHNT, CDR2 YYREEE (reference sequence). The CDR3 sequence is CASSSGQVLDTQYF. For the CDR3, the DNA is TGTGCCAGCAGCTCGGGACAGGTTTTAGATACGCAGTATTTT.

The chain couples TRBV2 to TRBJ1-5; D is undetermined. CDR3 size: 14 residues. Trimming cost V 7 bases and J 0 bases, with 10 bases left between them. Germline-derived CDR1 and CDR2 are SNHLY and FYNNEI. The CDR3 protein is CASMEGNSNQPQHF. DNA of the CDR3: TGTGCCAGCATGGAGGGTAATAGCAATCAGCCCCAGCATTTT.

V gene TRBV18 combines with J gene TRBJ1-1; maybe TRBD1 (6 bases). Germline V CDR1 and CDR2: KGHSH, LQKENI. With 5 bases removed from V and 1 base from J, the gap between germline ends came to 11 bases. This CDR3 is built from 14 residues. Written as DNA, the CDR3 is TGTGCCAGCTCATTCGGACAGTCGAACACTGAAGCTTTCTTT. Translated, it gives CASSFGQSNTEAFF.

The genes are TRBV5-1 and TRBJ1-1, with D uncertain. Germline CDR1 reads SGHRS; CDR2 reads YFSETQ. Trimming took 0 bases from V and 4 from J, leaving 10 bases between them. The CDR3 consists of 14 residues. CDR3 bases: TGCGCCAGCAGCTTGGGCGGGCGGACCACTGAAGCTTTCTTT. It is translated as CASSLGGRTTEAFF.

The rearrangement uses TRBV7-9 and TRBJ1-1; 8 positions match TRBD1. With V trimmed by 6 bases and J by 5 bases, 11 bases remained unmatched. This CDR3 has 15 amino acids. CDR1 SEHNR and CDR2 FQNEAQ come from the germline V gene (reference sequence). CDR3: CASSKTTGEGTEAFF. The CDR3, as DNA: TGTGCCAGCAGTAAAACGACAGGGGAAGGGACTGAAGCTTTCTTT.

This clone appeared a few times. The V and J genes are TRBV5-1 and TRBJ1-3; TRBD1 agrees at 7 bases. Per the germline V gene, CDR1 is SGHRS and CDR2 is YFSETQ. V lost 4 bases to trimming and J lost 4 bases; unmatched junction nucleotides: 14. The CDR3 extends over 17 amino acids. The chain's CDR3 is CASSRTPQGPEGNTIYF. The DNA for the CDR3 is TGCGCCAGCAGCCGGACCCCACAGGGGCCGGAGGGAAACACCATATATTTT.

This clone was counted a few times. The chain uses TRBV2 and TRBJ1-2; D gene uncertain. The CDR3 contains 14 residues. The V end was cut by 0 bases, the J end by 8 bases, with 13 bases between. The germline V gene has CDR1 SNHLY and CDR2 FYNNEI. CDR3 DNA: TGTGCCAGCAGTGAAGCTCGGCGCGGGGAGGGCTACACCTTC. It translates to CASSEARRGEGYTF.

The J gene is TRBJ1-2, the V gene TRBV10-2, with 8 bases lining up with TRBD1. From germline, CDR1 is WSHSY and CDR2 SAAADI. Germline trimming cut 2 bases from V and 7 bases from J; bases unmatched to any gene: 6. The CDR3 totals 14 residues. As DNA, the CDR3 is TGCGCCAGCAGTGAGGGGCAGGGGGCGGGTGGCTACACCTTC. Translated: CASSEGQGAGGYTF.

V and J are TRBV2 and TRBJ1-5; perhaps TRBD1 as D (5 bases). The germline V gene encodes CDR1 SNHLY and CDR2 FYNNEI. The V and J ends lost 6 bases and 6 bases respectively, with 15 bases between them. The CDR3 sequence is 14 residues long. CDR3: CASSGRERIQPQHF. Written as DNA, the CDR3 is TGTGCCAGCAGCGGCAGGGAAAGGATTCAGCCCCAGCATTTT.

The chain carries TRBV3-1 (or the pseudogene TRBV3-2) and TRBJ2-7, with 10 positions matching TRBD1. This CDR3 has 15 amino acids. J lost 1 base, V lost 4 bases, and 4 bases had no gene match. The germline V gene encodes CDR1 LGHDT and CDR2 YNNKEL (reference sequence). CDR3 DNA sequence: TGTGCCAGCAGCCCCGGACAGGGGGGGTCCTACGAGCAGTACTTC. As protein: CASSPGQGGSYEQYF.

On this clone: The sample contains more than one DNA sequence encoding this CDR3. The chain joins TRBV2 to TRBJ2-2, with 10 bases aligning to TRBD2. CDR3 length: 15 amino acids. CDR1 is SNHLY, CDR2 FYNNEI, per germline. J gave up 1 base and V 4 bases, and 0 bases lay outside the gene matches. CDR3 sequence: CASSGLAGNTGELFF. Here the CDR3 DNA reads TGTGCCAGCAGTGGACTAGCGGGGAACACCGGGGAGCTGTTTTTT.

The genes are TRBV19 and TRBJ2-2; tentatively, D is TRBD1 (5 bases). Trimming stripped 5 bases from V and 5 bases from J, with 18 bases between. CDR3 length: 16 residues. Per the germline V gene, CDR1 is LNHDA and CDR2 is SQIVND (reference sequence). The CDR3 region is CASSLERTLVTGELFF. The CDR3, as DNA: TGTGCCAGTAGTCTTGAACGGACACTGGTAACCGGGGAGCTGTTTTTT.

This chain uses TRBV6-5 with TRBJ1-6, with 8 bases aligning to TRBD1. The J segment lost 13 bases and the V segment lost 4 bases, leaving 9 bases of the junction unmatched. The germline V gene encodes CDR1 MNHEY and CDR2 SVGAGI. The CDR3 length is 14 residues. Here the CDR3 reads CASSFDRGGGPLHF. The CDR3 nucleotides are TGTGCCAGCAGTTTCGACAGGGGCGGAGGCCCCCTCCACTTT.

This clone was seen at least ten times. The J gene is TRBJ1-5, the V gene TRBV28; D is uncertain. Germline loops: CDR1 MDHEN, CDR2 SYDVKM. The CDR3 consists of 12 residues. Trimming took off 7 bases at V and 1 base at J, with 5 bases between the two ends. CDR3 in amino acids: CASMSSNQPQHF. CDR3 DNA sequence: TGTGCCAGCATGTCGAGCAATCAGCCCCAGCATTTT.

A remark on this clone: A much larger clone sits a single nucleotide away, making a read error possible. CDR3 DNA: TGTGCCAGCAGTCGGAGCTCTGGAAACACCATATATTTT. Protein product: CASSRSSGNTIYF. The V gene is TRBV28, the J gene TRBJ1-3; D remains ambiguous. This CDR3 contains 13 residues. V was cut by 5 bases and J by 0 bases, with 5 bases left in between. Germline CDR1 is MDHEN and CDR2 is SYDVKM.

The rearrangement uses TRBV7-6 and TRBJ2-5; TRBD2 might be the D (7 bases). V shed 8 bases and J shed 1 base, with 17 bases lying between them. The CDR3 extends over 15 amino acids. CDR1 is SGHVS and CDR2 is FNYEAQ in the germline V gene. The DNA for the CDR3 is TGTGCCAGCGTGTGGGGGGGCCAGCCCCAAGAGACCCAGTACTTC. It encodes CASVWGGQPQETQYF.

This clone came up once. The chain couples TRBV9 to TRBJ2-3; 11 positions match TRBD1. The germline CDR1 and CDR2 sequences are SGDLS and YYNGEE. The CDR3 totals 14 residues. V shed 4 bases, J shed 4 bases, and the junction held 2 bases outside the gene matches. The CDR3: CASSPGQGADTQYF. The DNA of the CDR3 is TGTGCCAGCAGCCCGGGACAGGGGGCAGATACGCAGTATTTT.

The chain links TRBV7-2 to TRBJ2-3; D remains ambiguous. V gave up 5 bases and J gave up 4 bases, with 10 bases separating them. This CDR3 region has 13 residues. Germline values: CDR1 SGHTA, CDR2 FQGNSA. This chain's CDR3 is CASSKSRADTQYF. CDR3 coding DNA: TGTGCCAGCAGCAAAAGTCGGGCAGATACGCAGTATTTT.